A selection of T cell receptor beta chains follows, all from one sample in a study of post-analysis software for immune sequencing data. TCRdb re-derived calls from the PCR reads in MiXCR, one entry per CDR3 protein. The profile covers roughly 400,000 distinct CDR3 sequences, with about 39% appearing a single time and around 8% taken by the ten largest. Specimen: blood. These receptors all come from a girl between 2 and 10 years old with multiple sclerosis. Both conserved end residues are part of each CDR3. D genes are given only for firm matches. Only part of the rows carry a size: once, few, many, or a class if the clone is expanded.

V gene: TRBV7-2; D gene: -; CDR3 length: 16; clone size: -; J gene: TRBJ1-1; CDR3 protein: CASSLGRGKAYTEAFF; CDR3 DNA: TGTGCCAGCAGCTTAGGACGAGGGAAGGCGTACACTGAAGCTTTCTTT
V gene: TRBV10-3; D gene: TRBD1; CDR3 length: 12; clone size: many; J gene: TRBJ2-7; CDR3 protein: CAISGTGFEQYF; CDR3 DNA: TGTGCCATCAGTGGGACAGGGTTCGAGCAGTACTTC
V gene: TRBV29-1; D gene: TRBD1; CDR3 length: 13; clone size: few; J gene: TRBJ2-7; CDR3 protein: CSVEVGTGNEQYF; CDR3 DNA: TGCAGCGTTGAAGTCGGGACAGGCAACGAGCAGTACTTC
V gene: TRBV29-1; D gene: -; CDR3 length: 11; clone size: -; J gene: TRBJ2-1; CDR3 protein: CSVSGMNEQFF; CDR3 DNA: TGCAGCGTTTCAGGGATGAATGAGCAGTTCTTC
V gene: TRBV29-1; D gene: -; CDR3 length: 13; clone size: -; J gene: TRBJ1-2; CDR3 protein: CSVGIGGGYGYTF; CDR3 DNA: TGCAGCGTTGGGATTGGGGGGGGCTATGGCTACACCTTC
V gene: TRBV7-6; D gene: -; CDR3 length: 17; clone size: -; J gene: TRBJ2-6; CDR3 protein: CASSLVRGNRRANVLTF; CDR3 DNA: TGTGCCAGCAGCTTAGTTCGGGGGAACCGGCGGGCCAACGTCCTGACTTTC
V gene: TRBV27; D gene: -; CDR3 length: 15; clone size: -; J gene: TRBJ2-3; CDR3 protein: CASSFRRENTDTQYF; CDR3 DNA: TGTGCCAGCAGTTTTAGACGGGAGAATACAGATACGCAGTATTTT
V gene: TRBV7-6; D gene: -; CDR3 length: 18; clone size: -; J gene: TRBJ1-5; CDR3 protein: CASSDTKPTVYSNQPQHF; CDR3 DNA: TGTGCCAGCAGCGATACAAAGCCGACGGTCTATAGCAATCAGCCCCAGCATTTT
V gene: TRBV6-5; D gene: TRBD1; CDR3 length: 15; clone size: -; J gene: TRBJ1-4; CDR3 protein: CASSYSEGGDERLFF; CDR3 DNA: TGTGCCAGCAGTTACTCGGAAGGGGGCGATGAAAGACTGTTTTTT
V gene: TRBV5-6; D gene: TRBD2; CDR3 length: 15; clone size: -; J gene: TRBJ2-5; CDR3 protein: CASSLWREGRETQYF; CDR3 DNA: TGTGCCAGCAGCTTGTGGCGGGAGGGCCGAGAGACCCAGTACTTC
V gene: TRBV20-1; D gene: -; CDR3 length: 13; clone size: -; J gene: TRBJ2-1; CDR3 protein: CSARDLGGNEQFF; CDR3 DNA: TGCAGTGCTAGAGATCTTGGGGGGAATGAGCAGTTCTTC
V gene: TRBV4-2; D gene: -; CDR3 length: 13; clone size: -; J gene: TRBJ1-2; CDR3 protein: CASSQELLYGYTF; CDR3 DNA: TGTGCCAGCAGCCAAGAGCTCCTCTATGGCTACACCTTC
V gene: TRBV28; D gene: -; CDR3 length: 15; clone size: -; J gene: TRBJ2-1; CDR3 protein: CASSYRESSYNEQFF; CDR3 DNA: TGTGCCAGCAGTTACAGGGAAAGCTCCTACAATGAGCAGTTCTTC
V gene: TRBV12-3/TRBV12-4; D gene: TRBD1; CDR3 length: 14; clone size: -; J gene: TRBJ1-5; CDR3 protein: CASAPTGRNQPQHF; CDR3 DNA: TGTGCCAGTGCCCCGACAGGGCGCAATCAGCCCCAGCATTTT
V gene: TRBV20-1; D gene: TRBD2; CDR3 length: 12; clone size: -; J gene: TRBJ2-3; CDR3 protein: CSVPGLKDTQYF; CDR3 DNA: TGCAGTGTCCCGGGACTAAAAGATACGCAGTATTTT
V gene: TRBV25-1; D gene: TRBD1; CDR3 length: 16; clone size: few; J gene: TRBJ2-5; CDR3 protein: CASSELGDRTQETQYF; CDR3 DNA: TGTGCCAGCAGTGAATTGGGGGACAGGACCCAAGAGACCCAGTACTTC
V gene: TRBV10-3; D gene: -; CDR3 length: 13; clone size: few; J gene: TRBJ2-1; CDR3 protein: CTISNRAYNEQFF; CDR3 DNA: TGTACCATCAGCAACCGGGCCTACAATGAGCAGTTCTTC
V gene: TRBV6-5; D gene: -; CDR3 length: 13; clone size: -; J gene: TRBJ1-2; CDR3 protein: CASSRSGVYGYTF; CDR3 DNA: TGTGCCAGCAGCCGCAGTGGGGTCTATGGCTACACCTTC
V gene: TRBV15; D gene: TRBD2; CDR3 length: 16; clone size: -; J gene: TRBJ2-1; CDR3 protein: CATQRLLAGWDNEQFF; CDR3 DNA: TGTGCCACCCAACGGCTTCTAGCGGGGTGGGACAATGAGCAGTTCTTC
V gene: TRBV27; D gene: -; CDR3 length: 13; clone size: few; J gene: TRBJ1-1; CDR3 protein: CASSLIGYTEAFF; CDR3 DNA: TGTGCCAGCAGTTTAATAGGGTACACTGAAGCTTTCTTT
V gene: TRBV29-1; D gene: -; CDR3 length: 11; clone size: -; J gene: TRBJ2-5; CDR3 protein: CSVPWVETQYF; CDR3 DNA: TGCAGCGTCCCTTGGGTGGAGACCCAGTACTTC
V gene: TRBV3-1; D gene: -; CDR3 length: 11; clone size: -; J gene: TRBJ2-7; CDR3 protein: CASSQVDEQYF; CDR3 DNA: TGTGCCAGCAGCCAAGTGGACGAGCAGTACTTC
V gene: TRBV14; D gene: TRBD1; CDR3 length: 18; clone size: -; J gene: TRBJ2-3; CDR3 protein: CASSQSLTGTVFTDTQYF; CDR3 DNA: TGTGCCAGCAGCCAATCTCTCACCGGGACAGTTTTCACAGATACGCAGTATTTT
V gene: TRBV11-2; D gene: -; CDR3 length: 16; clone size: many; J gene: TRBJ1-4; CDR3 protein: CASSTRQGRTNEKLFF; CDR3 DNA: TGTGCCAGCAGCACCCGCCAGGGGCGAACTAATGAAAAACTGTTTTTT
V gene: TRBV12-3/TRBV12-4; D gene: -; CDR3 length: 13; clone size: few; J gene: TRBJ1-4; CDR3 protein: CASSKGENEKLFF; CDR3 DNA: TGTGCCAGCAGTAAGGGAGAGAATGAAAAACTGTTTTTT
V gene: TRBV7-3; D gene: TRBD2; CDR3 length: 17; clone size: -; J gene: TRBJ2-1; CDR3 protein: CASSLGTSGGPPNEQFF; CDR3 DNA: TGTGCCAGCAGCTTGGGGACTAGCGGGGGGCCACCCAATGAGCAGTTCTTC
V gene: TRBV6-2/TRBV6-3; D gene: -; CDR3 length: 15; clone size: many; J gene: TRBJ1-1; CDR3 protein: CASTLTRRVDTEAFF; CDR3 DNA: TGTGCCAGCACCCTAACCCGGAGAGTGGACACTGAAGCTTTCTTT
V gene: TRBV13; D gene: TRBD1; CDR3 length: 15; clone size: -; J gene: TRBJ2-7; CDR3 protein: CASSSQTGFPYEQYF; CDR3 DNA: TGTGCCAGCAGCTCCCAGACAGGGTTCCCCTACGAGCAGTACTTC
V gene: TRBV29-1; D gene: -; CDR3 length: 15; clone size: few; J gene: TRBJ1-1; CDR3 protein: CSVKFRGRLNTEAFF; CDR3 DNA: TGCAGCGTCAAATTCCGGGGCCGTTTGAACACTGAAGCTTTCTTT
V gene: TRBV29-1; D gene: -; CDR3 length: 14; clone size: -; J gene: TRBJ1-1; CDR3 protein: CSVVVRVRLGEAFF; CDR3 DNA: TGCAGCGTTGTTGTCAGGGTAAGGCTGGGTGAAGCTTTCTTT
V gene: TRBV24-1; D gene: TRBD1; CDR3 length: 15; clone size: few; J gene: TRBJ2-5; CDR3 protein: CATSDPGTGRETQYF; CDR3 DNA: TGTGCCACCAGTGATCCCGGGACAGGGAGGGAGACCCAGTACTTC
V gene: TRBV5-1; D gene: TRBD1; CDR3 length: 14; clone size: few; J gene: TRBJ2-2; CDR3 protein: CASSLGQITGELFF; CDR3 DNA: TGCGCCAGCAGCCTGGGACAGATCACCGGGGAGCTGTTTTTT
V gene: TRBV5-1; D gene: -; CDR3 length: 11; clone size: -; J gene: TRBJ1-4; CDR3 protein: CASTGHLKLFF; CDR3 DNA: TGCGCCAGCACGGGACACCTTAAACTGTTTTTT
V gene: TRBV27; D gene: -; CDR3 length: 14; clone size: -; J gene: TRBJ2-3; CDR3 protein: CASPGRGITDTQYF; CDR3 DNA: TGTGCCAGCCCTGGGCGGGGTATCACAGATACGCAGTATTTT
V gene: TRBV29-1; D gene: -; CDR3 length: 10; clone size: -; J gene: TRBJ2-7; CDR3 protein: CSGGDYEQYF; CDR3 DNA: TGCAGCGGCGGGGACTACGAGCAGTACTTC
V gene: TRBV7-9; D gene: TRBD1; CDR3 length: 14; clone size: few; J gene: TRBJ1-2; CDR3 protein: CASRPTGASYGYTF; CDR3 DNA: TGTGCCAGCAGACCCACAGGGGCCTCCTATGGCTACACCTTC
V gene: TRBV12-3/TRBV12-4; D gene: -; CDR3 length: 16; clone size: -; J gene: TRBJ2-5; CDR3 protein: CASSLASGLRRETQYF; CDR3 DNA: TGTGCCAGCAGTTTAGCCTCAGGGTTGAGGCGAGAGACCCAGTACTTC
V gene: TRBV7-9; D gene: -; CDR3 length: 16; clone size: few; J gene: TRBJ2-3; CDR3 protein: CASSLHPRDRTDTQYF; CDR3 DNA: TGTGCCAGCAGCTTGCATCCCAGAGACCGCACAGATACGCAGTATTTT
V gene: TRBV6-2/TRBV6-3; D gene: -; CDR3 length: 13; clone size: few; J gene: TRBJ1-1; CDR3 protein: CASSYSVNTEAFF; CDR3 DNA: TGTGCCAGCAGTTACTCCGTGAACACTGAAGCTTTCTTT
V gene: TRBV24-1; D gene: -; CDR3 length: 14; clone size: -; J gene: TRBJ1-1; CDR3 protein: CATSVLRVNTEAFF; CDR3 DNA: TGTGCCACCAGTGTACTCAGGGTGAACACTGAAGCTTTCTTT
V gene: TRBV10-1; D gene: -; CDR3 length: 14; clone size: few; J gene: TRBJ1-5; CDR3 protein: CASREGGSNQPQHF; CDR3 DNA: TGCGCCAGCAGGGAAGGTGGTAGCAATCAGCCCCAGCATTTT
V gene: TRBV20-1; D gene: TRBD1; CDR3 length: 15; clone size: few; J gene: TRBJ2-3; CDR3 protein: CSASDWGQFMDTQYF; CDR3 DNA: TGCAGTGCTAGTGATTGGGGACAGTTCATGGATACGCAGTATTTT
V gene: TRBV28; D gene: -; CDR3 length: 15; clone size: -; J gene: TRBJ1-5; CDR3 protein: CASSPLQGTNQPQHF; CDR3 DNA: TGTGCCAGCAGTCCCCTACAGGGCACCAATCAGCCCCAGCATTTT
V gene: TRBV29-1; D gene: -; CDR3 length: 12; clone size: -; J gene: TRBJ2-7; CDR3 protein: CSVEGEGRRQYF; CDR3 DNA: TGCAGCGTTGAAGGTGAAGGTAGGAGGCAGTACTTC
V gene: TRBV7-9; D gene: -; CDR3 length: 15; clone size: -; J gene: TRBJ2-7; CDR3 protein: CTSSLTGHSHYEQYF; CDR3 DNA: TGTACCAGCAGCTTAACCGGACATTCACACTACGAGCAGTACTTC